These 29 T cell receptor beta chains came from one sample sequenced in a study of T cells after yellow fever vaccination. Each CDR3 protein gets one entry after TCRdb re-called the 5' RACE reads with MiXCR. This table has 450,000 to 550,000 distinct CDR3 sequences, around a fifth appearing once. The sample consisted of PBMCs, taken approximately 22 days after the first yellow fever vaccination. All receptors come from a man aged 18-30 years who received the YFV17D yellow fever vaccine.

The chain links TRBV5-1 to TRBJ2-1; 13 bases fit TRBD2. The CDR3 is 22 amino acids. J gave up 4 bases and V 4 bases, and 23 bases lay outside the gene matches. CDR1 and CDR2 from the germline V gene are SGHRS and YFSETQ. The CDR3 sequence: CASSLPGLAGNPLGNPYNEQFF. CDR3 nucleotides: TGCGCCAGCAGCCTGCCGGGACTAGCGGGGAATCCCTTGGGGAACCCGTACAATGAGCAGTTCTTC.

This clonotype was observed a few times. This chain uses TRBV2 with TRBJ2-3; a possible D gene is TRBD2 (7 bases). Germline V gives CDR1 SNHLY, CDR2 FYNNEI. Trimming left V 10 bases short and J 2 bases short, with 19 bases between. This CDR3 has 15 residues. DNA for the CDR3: TGTGCCACCCGGCGGAGGGGGGGGACCACAGATACGCAGTATTTT. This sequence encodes CATRRRGGTTDTQYF.

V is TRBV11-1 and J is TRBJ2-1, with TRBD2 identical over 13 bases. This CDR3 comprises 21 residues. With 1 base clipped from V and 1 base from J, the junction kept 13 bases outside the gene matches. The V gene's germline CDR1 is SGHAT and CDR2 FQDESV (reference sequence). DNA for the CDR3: TGTGCCAGCAGCTTAGAAACGAAGGGACTAGCGGGGAGGACATCCTACAATGAGCAGTTCTTC. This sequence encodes CASSLETKGLAGRTSYNEQFF. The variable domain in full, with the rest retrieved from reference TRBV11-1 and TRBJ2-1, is EAEVAQSPRYKITEKSQAVAFWCDPISGHATLYWYRQILGQGPELLVQFQDESVVDDSQLPKDRFSAERLKGVDSTLKIQPAELGDSAMYLCASSLETKGLAGRTSYNEQFFGPGTRLTVL.

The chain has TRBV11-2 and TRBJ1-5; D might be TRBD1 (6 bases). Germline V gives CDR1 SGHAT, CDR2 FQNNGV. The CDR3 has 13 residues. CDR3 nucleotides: TGTCCCCGGGGGGGGCGACTTAATCAGCCCCAGCATTTT. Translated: CPRGGRLNQPQHF.

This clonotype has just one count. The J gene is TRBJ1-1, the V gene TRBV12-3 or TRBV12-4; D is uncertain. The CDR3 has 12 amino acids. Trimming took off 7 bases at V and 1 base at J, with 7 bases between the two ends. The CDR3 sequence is CASMGGNTEAFF. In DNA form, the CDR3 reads TGTGCCAGCATGGGCGGGAACACTGAAGCTTTCTTT.

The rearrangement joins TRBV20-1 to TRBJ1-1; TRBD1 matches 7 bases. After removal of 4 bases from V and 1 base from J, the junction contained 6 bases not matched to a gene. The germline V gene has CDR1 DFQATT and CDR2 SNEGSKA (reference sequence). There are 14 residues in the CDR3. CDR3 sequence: CSAIGAGGNTEAFF. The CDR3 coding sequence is TGCAGTGCTATCGGGGCAGGGGGGAACACTGAAGCTTTCTTT.

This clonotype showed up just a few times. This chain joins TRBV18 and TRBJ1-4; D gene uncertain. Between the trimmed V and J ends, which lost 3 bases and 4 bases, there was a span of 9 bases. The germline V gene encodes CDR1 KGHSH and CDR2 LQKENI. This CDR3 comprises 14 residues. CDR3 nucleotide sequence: TGTGCCAGCTCACCGGATAGGGTTAATGAAAAACTGTTTTTT. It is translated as CASSPDRVNEKLFF.

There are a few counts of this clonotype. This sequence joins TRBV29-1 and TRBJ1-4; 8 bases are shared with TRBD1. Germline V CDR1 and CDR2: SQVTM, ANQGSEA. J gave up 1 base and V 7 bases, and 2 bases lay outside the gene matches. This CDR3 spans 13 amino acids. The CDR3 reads CSARGLTNEKLFF. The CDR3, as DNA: TGCAGCGCCAGGGGGCTAACTAATGAAAAACTGTTTTTT.

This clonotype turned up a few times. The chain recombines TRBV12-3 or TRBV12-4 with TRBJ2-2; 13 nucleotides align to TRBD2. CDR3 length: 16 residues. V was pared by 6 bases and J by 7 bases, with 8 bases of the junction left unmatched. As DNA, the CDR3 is TGTGCCAGCAGCGCTACTAGCGGGGGGGCAAACGGGGAGCTGTTTTTT. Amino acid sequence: CASSATSGGANGELFF.

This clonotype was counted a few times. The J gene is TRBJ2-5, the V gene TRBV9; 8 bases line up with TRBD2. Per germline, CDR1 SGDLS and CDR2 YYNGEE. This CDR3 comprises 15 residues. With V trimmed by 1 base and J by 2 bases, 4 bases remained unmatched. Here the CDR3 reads CASSVSTGGQETQYF. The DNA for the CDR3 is TGTGCCAGCAGCGTATCGACGGGGGGGCAAGAGACCCAGTACTTC. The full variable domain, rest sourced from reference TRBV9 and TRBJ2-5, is DSGVTQTPKHLITATGQRVTLRCSPRSGDLSVYWYQQSLDQGLQFLIQYYNGEERAKGNILERFSAQQFPDLHSELNLSSLELGDSALYFCASSVSTGGQETQYFGPGTRLLVL.

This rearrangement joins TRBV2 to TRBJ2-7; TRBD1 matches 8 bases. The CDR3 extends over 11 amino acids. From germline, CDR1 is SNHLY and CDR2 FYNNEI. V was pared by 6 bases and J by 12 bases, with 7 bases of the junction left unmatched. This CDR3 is CASSQTGVWYV. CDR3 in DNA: TGTGCCAGCAGCCAGACAGGGGTTTGGTACGTC.

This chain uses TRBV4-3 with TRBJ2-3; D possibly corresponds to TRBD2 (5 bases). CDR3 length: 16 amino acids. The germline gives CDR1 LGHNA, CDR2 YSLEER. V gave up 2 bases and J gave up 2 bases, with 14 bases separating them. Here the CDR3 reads CASSQNEGRTTDTQYF. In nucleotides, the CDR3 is TGCGCCAGCAGCCAAAATGAGGGTCGAACCACAGATACGCAGTATTTT.

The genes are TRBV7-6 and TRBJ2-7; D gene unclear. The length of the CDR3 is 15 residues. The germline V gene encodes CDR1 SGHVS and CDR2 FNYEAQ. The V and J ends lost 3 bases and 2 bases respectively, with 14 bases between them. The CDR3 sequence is CASSLSLDGPYEQYF. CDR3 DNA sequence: TGTGCCAGCAGCTTGTCGCTGGACGGACCCTACGAGCAGTACTTC.

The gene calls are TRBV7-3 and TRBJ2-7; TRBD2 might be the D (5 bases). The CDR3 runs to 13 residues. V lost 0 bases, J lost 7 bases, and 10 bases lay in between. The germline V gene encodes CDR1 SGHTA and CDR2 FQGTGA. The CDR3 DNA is TGTGCCAGCAGCTTAACGGACCGGGGAGAGCAGTACTTC. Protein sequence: CASSLTDRGEQYF.

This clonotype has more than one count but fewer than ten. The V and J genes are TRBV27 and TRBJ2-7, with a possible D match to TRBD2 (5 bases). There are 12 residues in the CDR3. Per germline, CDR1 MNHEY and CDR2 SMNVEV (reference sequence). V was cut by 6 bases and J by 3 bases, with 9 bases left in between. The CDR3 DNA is TGTGCCAGCAGCGAGGCGGGCTACGAGCAGTACTTC. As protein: CASSEAGYEQYF.

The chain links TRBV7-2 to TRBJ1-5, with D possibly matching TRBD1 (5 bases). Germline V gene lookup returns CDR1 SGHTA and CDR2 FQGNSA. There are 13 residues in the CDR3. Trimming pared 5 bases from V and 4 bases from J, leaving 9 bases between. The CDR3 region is CASSTWGNQPQHF. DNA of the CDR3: TGTGCCAGCAGCACGTGGGGGAATCAGCCCCAGCATTTT.

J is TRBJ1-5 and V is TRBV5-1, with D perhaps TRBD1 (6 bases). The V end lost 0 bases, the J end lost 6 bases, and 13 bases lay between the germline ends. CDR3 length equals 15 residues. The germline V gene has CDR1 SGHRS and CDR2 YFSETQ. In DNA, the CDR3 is TGCGCCAGCAGCTTGGGGCCAGGGGACGGTCAGCCCCAGCATTTT. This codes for CASSLGPGDGQPQHF.

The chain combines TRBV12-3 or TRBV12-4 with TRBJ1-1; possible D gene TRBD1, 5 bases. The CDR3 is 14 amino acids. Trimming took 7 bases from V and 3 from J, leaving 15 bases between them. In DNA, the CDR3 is TGTGCCAGCATGGTTGCAGGGTGGGACACTGAAGCTTTCTTT. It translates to CASMVAGWDTEAFF.

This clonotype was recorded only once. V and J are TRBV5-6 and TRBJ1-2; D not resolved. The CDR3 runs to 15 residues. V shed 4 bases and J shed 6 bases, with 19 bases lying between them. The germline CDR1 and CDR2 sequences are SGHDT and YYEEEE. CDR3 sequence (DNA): TGTGCCAGCAGCCCCAGGCCCCTGGGATTGGATGGCTACACCTTC. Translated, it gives CASSPRPLGLDGYTF.

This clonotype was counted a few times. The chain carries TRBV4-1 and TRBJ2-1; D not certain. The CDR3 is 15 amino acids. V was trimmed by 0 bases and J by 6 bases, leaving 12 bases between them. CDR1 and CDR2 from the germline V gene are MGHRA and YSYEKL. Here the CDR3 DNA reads TGCGCCAGCAGCCAAGAGTTAACACGGACCAATGAGCAGTTCTTC. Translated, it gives CASSQELTRTNEQFF.

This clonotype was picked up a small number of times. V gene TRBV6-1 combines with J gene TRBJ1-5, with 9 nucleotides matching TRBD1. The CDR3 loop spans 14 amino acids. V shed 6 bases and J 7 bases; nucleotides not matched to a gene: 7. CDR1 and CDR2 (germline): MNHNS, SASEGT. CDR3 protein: CASRRTGVGQPQHF. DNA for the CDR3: TGTGCCAGCAGGCGGACAGGGGTTGGGCAGCCCCAGCATTTT.

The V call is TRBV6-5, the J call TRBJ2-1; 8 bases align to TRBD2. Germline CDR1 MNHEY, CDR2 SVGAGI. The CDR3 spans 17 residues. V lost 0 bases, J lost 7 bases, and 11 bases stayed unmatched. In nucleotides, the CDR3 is TGTGCCAGCAGTTACTCCGTGGGGCGGGGGGTCTGGAATGAGCAGTTCTTC. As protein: CASSYSVGRGVWNEQFF.

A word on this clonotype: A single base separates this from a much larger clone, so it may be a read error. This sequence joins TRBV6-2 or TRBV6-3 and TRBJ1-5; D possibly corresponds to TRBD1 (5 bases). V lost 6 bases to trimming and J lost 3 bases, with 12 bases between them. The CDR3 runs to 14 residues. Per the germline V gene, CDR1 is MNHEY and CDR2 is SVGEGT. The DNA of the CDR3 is TGTGCCAGCAGAGCCGGGGCTAACAATCAGCCCCAGCATTTT. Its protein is CASRAGANNQPQHF.

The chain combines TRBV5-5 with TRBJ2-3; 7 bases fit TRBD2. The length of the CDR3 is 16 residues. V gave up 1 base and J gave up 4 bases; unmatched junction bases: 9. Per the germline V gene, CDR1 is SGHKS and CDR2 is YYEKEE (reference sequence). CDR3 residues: CASSLISRGSADTQYF. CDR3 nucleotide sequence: TGTGCCAGCAGCTTGATTTCGCGGGGGAGCGCAGATACGCAGTATTTT.

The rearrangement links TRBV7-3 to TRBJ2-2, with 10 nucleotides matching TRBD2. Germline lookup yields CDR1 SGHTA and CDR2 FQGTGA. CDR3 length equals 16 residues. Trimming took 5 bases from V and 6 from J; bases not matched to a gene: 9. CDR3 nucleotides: TGTGCCAGCAGCCCCTTCGCGAGCGGGGGGGCCGGGGAGCTGTTTTTT. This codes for CASSPFASGGAGELFF.

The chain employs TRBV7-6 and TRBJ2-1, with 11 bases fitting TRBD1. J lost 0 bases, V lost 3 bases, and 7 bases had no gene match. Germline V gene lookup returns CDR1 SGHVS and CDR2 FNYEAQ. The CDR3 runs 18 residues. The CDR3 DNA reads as TGTGCCAGCAGCTTGGGACAGGGGGTGAGGGTCTCCTACAATGAGCAGTTCTTC. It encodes CASSLGQGVRVSYNEQFF.

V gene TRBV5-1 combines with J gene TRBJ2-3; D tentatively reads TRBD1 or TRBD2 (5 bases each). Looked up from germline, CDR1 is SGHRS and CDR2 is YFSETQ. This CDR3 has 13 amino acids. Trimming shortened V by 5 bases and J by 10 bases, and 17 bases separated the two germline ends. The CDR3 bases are TGCGCCAGCAGTGACGGGGCCCTAGACGCGCAGTATTTT. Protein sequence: CASSDGALDAQYF.

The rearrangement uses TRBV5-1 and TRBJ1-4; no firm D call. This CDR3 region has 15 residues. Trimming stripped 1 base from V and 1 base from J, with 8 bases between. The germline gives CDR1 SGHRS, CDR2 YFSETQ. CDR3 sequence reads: CASSLRVGTNEKLFF. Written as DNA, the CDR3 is TGCGCCAGCAGCTTGAGGGTGGGAACTAATGAAAAACTGTTTTTT.

CDR3 region: CASSQEWAGELFF. The CDR3 coding sequence is TGCGCCAGCAGCCAAGAGTGGGCGGGGGAGCTGTTTTTT. The chain recombines TRBV4-3 with TRBJ2-2; D remains unclear. V was cut by 0 bases and J by 8 bases, with 7 bases left in between. The CDR3 runs 13 residues. Germline assignment: CDR1 LGHNA and CDR2 YSLEER.